This paragraph covers one T cell receptor beta chain sequence. Its cognate antigen has yet to be identified. Base-call qualities are not available, and no considerably larger clone is one nucleotide away. These data belong to a study of cytomegalovirus exposure and HLA in healthy donors (dated by TCRdb to about 2017). The study in broad terms: An earlier analysis of under 600 of the donors reported approximately 270 Gb of sequence data and roughly 110 million unique TCR beta sequences from some 180 million T cells. An early release covering around 630 HLA-typed donors comprised approximately 300 gigabases of sequencing data and tens of millions of unique TCR sequences. The genetic ancestry cluster associated with self-reported Caucasian donors included around 76% of the roughly 400 genotyped donors. The study was designed to test whether signatures of past pathogen exposure could be identified by cataloging public T cell receptors. The T cell repertoires of around 670 subjects were profiled by immunosequencing and related to cytomegalovirus serostatus. Along with the approximately 600-subject first cohort, a separate validation cohort of over 90 different subjects was used. The study combined high-throughput TCR immunosequencing, statistical association of individual TCRs with disease status, and machine learning to predict cytomegalovirus infection status. A later analysis re-examined previously published TCR beta repertoires from roughly 650 donors and added high-resolution HLA genotyping to investigate patterns of TCR occurrence. The later analysis used no new phenotypic data to find candidate immune exposures, relying instead on TCR beta sequences and their occurrence across donors. An earlier analysis of around 580 of the donors used high-throughput TCR beta sequencing to judge whether each TCR beta V gene segment behaved as functional or pseudogenic. Donor age, sex, ethnicity and CMV serostatus were collected together with the repertoire data. Genome-wide SNP genotypes for about 60% of the roughly 700 donors were used in a later genetic analysis, which treated that subset as a discovery cohort. All discovery cohort repertoires had been generated using a single sequencing platform. HLA typing included class I and class II loci at four-digit resolution. The number of donors typed differed by locus, with about 629-630 for A, B, C, DRB1 and DQB1, around 500 for DQA1, approximately 570 for DPA1, and about 450 for DPB1. A few DR-DQ haplotypes were treated as single units for association and clustering because of strong linkage in the cohort. Among about 400 genotyped donors of the cohort, an average of about 240,000 unique TCR beta nucleotide sequences was sequenced per donor, of which 15% to 20% were non-productive. Here is what the overall study found, with its caveats: Across donors, most TCR sequences were observed very rarely, whereas some public TCRs were present in many individuals. Assigning TCR associations to individual alleles was difficult when HLA alleles, especially DR and DQ, strongly co-occurred. The study gave a list of under 200 TCR beta chains associated with cytomegalovirus. Cytomegalovirus status was reported to be diagnosed by the classifier with high specificity and sensitivity in both the original and validation cohorts. Some IMGT-functional V segments, including TRBV6-2 and TRBV6-3, could not be distinguished by the 87-base-pair reads and were therefore excluded. Because counts were too low, roughly 16 rarely observed V segments, including chromosome 9 orphons, were left out of the earlier analysis of approximately 500 of the donors. In a later genetic analysis, a missense DCLRE1C variant was associated with V-gene and J-gene trimming of TCR beta chains, and the association was replicated in an independent cohort. Immune exposure information for the cohort was limited to CMV serostatus. Linkage disequilibrium might explain the correlated functional status among segregating V segments, but an unknown experimental factor could not be ruled out. In an earlier analysis of approximately 590 of the donors, most TCR beta V segments appeared in productive rearrangements about 87% or about 30% of the time, broadly matching IMGT annotations. In a later analysis, TCR association rates were found to vary across HLA loci, with the most associated TCRs seen for DRB1 alleles and the fewest for HLA-C alleles. The presence/absence analyses assumed that sequencing depth was roughly uniform across donors, and that assumption may not be true. Because some donors lacked HLA typing at each locus, the association tests relied only on the typed subset. According to a later analysis, parvovirus B19, influenza, CMV and Epstein-Barr virus appeared linked to several top co-occurrence clusters. The cohort was sequenced for TCR beta chains only, and without alpha or paired-chain data the features that could be detected were limited. According to a later analysis, most CMV-associated TCR beta chains appeared to be HLA-restricted, and the HLA associations seemed to be driven largely by CMV exposure. The authors suggested that the approach could potentially be extended to other disease states and immunological phenotypes. A later genetic analysis reported fewer N-insertions in productive TCRs among donors in an Asian-associated ancestry cluster than the roughly 720-donor mean. At a false discovery rate of 0.05, a later analysis linked 15,000 to 20,000 TCR beta sequences to specific HLA alleles. In vitro tests confirmed that a few of the cytomegalovirus-associated TCR beta chains recognize cytomegalovirus antigens. In a later analysis, HLA-associated TCR beta chains were found to be more clonally expanded and to have lower generation probabilities than equally common non-associated chains. The sequencing pipeline was judged likely to have produced a cluster of highly shared sequence variants as a technical artifact. A further reported finding was that TCR beta sequences accurately predicted the HLA-A and HLA-B alleles for most subjects in the first cohort.

Libraries were constructed by the immunoSEQ multiplex PCR assay. A mixture of 60 forward primers for TCR Vbeta segments and 13 reverse primers for TCR Jbeta segments was used in the multiplex PCR. The CDR3 region of rearranged TCR beta genes was amplified from genomic DNA with a multiplex PCR assay. On the Illumina HiSeq System, the amplified TCR beta libraries were sequenced as 87-base-pair reads. In the authors' own workflow: A later analysis tallied 75 million to 95 million unique TCR beta chains across the 650 to 750 repertoires, and approximately 12 million of those chains were shared by two or more donors. Raw reads were error-corrected and collapsed into unique sequences by a nearest-neighbor algorithm in which closely related sequences were merged to remove PCR and sequencing errors. CDR3 sequences were aligned to IMGT reference sequences to assign V, D and J gene segments. For a sequence to be retained, a match of at least six nucleotides was required to both a V gene segment and a J gene segment. Rearrangements were called productive when the CDR3 lacked stop codons and stayed in frame with V and J; all others were non-productive. CDR3 was defined by IMGT convention, running from the second conserved V-encoded cysteine to the conserved J-encoded phenylalanine. Sequences without an unambiguous match to a single V gene segment were excluded from the earlier analysis of 450 to 750 of the donors. In an earlier analysis of several hundred of the donors, V segments were called functional above 56.7% productive rearrangements and were called segregating when the between-donor standard deviation exceeded 5%. A statistical classification framework was developed to diagnose cytomegalovirus status using the catalog of TCR beta chain sequences. In a later analysis, V and J genes were assigned by comparing TCR nucleotide sequences against IMGT/GENE-DB human TR gene sequences. The TCRdist pipeline was used in a later analysis to assign CDR3 sequences and most-parsimonious VDJ recombination scenarios. A later analysis defined each TCR beta chain by its CDR3 amino acid sequence plus V-gene family, and excluded reads lacking a unique V-gene family. In a later analysis, a few hundred highly shared, low-generation-probability nucleotide sequences were removed to address suspected cross-contamination and a sequencing artifact. A later analysis calculated a clonal expansion index for each public chain from normalized within-repertoire ranks of inferred template counts. In a later analysis, generation probabilities were computed with a VDJ recombination model fitted to out-of-frame rearrangements, and the resulting probabilities were checked against IGoR. Hypergeometric tests were used in a later analysis to score TCR-TCR, TCR-HLA and TCR-CMV co-occurrence, with a repertoire-size bias correction applied to the TCR pairs. A later analysis estimated false discovery rates by permuting HLA or CMV assignments 20 times. In a later analysis, co-occurring TCRs were grouped using DBSCAN, with TCRdist sequence similarity added in when clustering inside HLA-allele-positive subsets. Repertoires with fewer than 30,000 or more than 120,000 public chains were left out of co-occurrence clustering, as were five repertoires with anomalous nucleotide sharing. Here the immuneACCESS table is served through TCRdb, limited to in-frame sequences with V and J called. Missing clones are a known gap in these copies; in checked studies unresolved V genes cover under half, and the rest lacks a known reason. V and J calls plus clone size are reproduced from that table; the DNA served to infer D and trimming. This sample holds 100,000 or so clones; 65% to 75% were observed only once. The ten biggest clones cover roughly 10% of the sample.

V is reduced by 4 bases and J by 2 bases, leaving a spacing of 12 bases between them. As encoded in the germline V gene, CDR1 is SGHRS while CDR2 is YFSETQ. Spanning cysteine to phenylalanine, the CDR3 consists of 15 amino acids. Only the CDR3 region is kept as DNA, spanning 45 bases read in frame from base 1. In total, approximately 690 healthy bone marrow donors made up the cohort. Cohort members were all nominally healthy when sampled, although unrecorded immune exposures were likely present. The donor was CMV seropositive and was included in the group of 289 seropositive cohort members. A peripheral blood sample was collected from each donor, and TCR beta sequencing was performed on peripheral blood mononuclear cells. The Qiagen DNeasy Blood Extraction Kit was used to extract genomic DNA from the blood cell samples.

The TCR was taken from a middle-aged man in good health and CMV-seropositive. The sample taken for sequencing was PBMCs. The chain uses TRBV5-1 and TRBJ1-4, and perhaps TRBD1 as D gene, on 5 matching bases. CDR3 loop: CASSPSGGTNEKLFF. The DNA sequence reads TGCGCCAGCAGCCCATCGGGGGGTACTAATGAAAAACTGTTTTTT.